This TCR beta chain was captured by sequencing in a study of human T cells and chemical hapten exposure. Study-level background: In the roughly 24-week study, patients were dosed weekly with diphenylcyclopropenone on the scalp throughout.

In the original analysis: TCR counts had a median of about 100,000 per sample and spanned roughly 20,000 to 750,000. TCRdb fed the RACE reads into MiXCR, producing one record per CDR3 protein. It is TCRdb's table, rather than the study itself, that gives the V and J calls and clone size. The repertoire includes fewer than 400,000 distinct CDR3 sequences, about 7% of them detected once, and 7.5% to 9% sits in the top ten. Germline CDR1 reads ENHRY; CDR2 reads SYGVKD. The CDR3 totals 15 residues. The ends lost 6 bases at V and 1 base at J; junction bases unmatched: 5. Time point specified: patch test 1, 2 weeks after DPC sensitization. Treatment described: therapeutic diphenylcyclopropenone sensitization with weekly scalp DPC. Participating donors were patients with alopecia, aged 18 to 70 years, considered appropriate candidates for DPC. Study-level results: Counts of TCRs expanded at PT1 correlated positively with patch test score.

Concerning this clonotype: Its antigen is as yet unknown.

This specimen consisted of whole blood, obtained in connection with sensitization to the hapten diphenylcyclopropenone (DPC). This TCR came from a woman aged 18-29 years with alopecia areata. Some clones in this sample may be carry-over from other donors' samples. The rearrangement uses TRBV10-3 and TRBJ2-3; 9 bases are a match to TRBD2. The DNA for the CDR3 is TGTGCCATCAGCACACGGACTAGCGGCACAGATACGCAGTATTTT. Its protein is CAISTRTSGTDTQYF.